This is a list of T cell receptor beta chains from one sample in a study of post-analysis software for immune sequencing data. TCRdb independently ran MiXCR on the PCR reads; one entry per CDR3 protein. The sample carries hundreds of thousands of distinct CDR3 sequences, roughly 29% recorded once. The sequencing input was blood. These receptors originate from a girl aged 5-17 years with multiple sclerosis. The CDR3 runs from the conserved cysteine through the conserved F or W. A D gene is named only where the DNA matches it firmly. The size entry is marked missing in some rows and otherwise reads once, few, many or a size class.

D gene	V gene	clone size	J gene	CDR3 protein	CDR3 DNA
TRBD2	TRBV10-3	many	TRBJ2-4	CAISERLAEEKNIQYF	TGTGCCATCAGTGAGCGGCTAGCGGAGGAAAAAAACATTCAGTACTTC
-	TRBV12-3/TRBV12-4	few	TRBJ1-1	CASSSAGALRDTEAFF	TGTGCCAGCAGTTCCGCAGGGGCCTTACGGGACACTGAAGCTTTCTTT
-	TRBV12-3/TRBV12-4	few	TRBJ1-6	CASTPTGLNSPLHF	TGTGCCAGCACCCCAACAGGGCTTAATTCACCCCTCCACTTT
TRBD2	TRBV20-1	few	TRBJ2-1	CSASKLAGGTYNEQFF	TGCAGTGCTTCTAAGCTAGCGGGAGGGACCTACAATGAGCAGTTCTTC
TRBD2	TRBV12-3/TRBV12-4	few	TRBJ2-7	CASSFRLADSSYEQYF	TGTGCCAGCAGTTTCCGACTAGCGGACAGCTCCTACGAGCAGTACTTC
-	TRBV7-8	few	TRBJ2-3	CASSFLTADTQYF	TGTGCCAGCAGCTTTCTAACGGCCGATACGCAGTATTTT
-	TRBV12-3/TRBV12-4	-	TRBJ2-2	CASSSLAGSGDTGELFF	TGTGCCAGCAGTTCCTTAGCGGGCTCAGGGGACACCGGGGAGCTGTTTTTT
TRBD2	TRBV20-1	few	TRBJ2-1	CSVASSGRNEQFF	TGCAGTGTTGCATCTAGCGGGAGGAATGAGCAGTTCTTC
-	TRBV5-1	-	TRBJ2-5	CASSLYQNSQETQYF	TGCGCCAGCAGCTTGTACCAGAATTCTCAAGAGACCCAGTACTTC
-	TRBV7-6	-	TRBJ2-1	CASSSPENEQFF	TGTGCCAGCAGCTCCCCGGAGAATGAGCAGTTCTTC
-	TRBV15	-	TRBJ1-1	CATSRDLRDTEAFF	TGTGCCACCAGCAGAGATCTCAGGGACACTGAAGCTTTCTTT
-	TRBV20-1	-	TRBJ2-3	CSAPDRPAEKGVLRTDTQYF	TGCAGTGCTCCCGACCGTCCGGCGGAGAAGGGGGTTTTGAGGACAGATACGCAGTATTTT
-	TRBV6-1	-	TRBJ1-5	CASNRKQGGNQPQHF	TGTGCCAGCAACCGCAAGCAGGGAGGTAATCAGCCCCAGCATTTT
-	TRBV4-1	-	TRBJ2-1	CASSQDGLEGDNEQFF	TGCGCCAGCAGCCAAGATGGTCTAGAAGGAGACAATGAGCAGTTCTTC
TRBD2	TRBV6-5	-	TRBJ2-3	CASRGLAGGPDTQYF	TGTGCCAGCAGGGGACTAGCGGGAGGTCCAGATACGCAGTATTTT
TRBD1	TRBV5-1	few	TRBJ2-7	CASSLPTGAVEQYF	TGCGCCAGCAGCTTACCGACAGGGGCGGTCGAGCAGTACTTC
-	TRBV12-3/TRBV12-4	-	TRBJ2-3	CASNPEVGTQYF	TGTGCCAGCAACCCTGAGGTCGGTACGCAGTATTTT
TRBD1	TRBV9	-	TRBJ1-2	CASSVAGQGAYGYTF	TGTGCCAGCAGCGTAGCTGGACAGGGAGCATATGGCTACACCTTC
-	TRBV6-5	-	TRBJ2-7	CASSYDMITRQYF	TGTGCCAGCAGTTACGACATGATAACTCGGCAGTACTTC
-	TRBV14	-	TRBJ1-1	CASNQEGTAEAFF	TGTGCCAGCAACCAAGAAGGGACGGCTGAAGCTTTCTTT
TRBD1	TRBV5-1	many	TRBJ2-1	CASSLDRGSYNEQFF	TGCGCCAGCAGTTTAGACAGGGGCTCTTACAATGAGCAGTTCTTC
TRBD2	TRBV9	-	TRBJ2-6	CASSVAGGFSGASVLTF	TGTGCCAGCAGCGTTGCGGGAGGATTCTCTGGGGCCAGCGTCCTGACTTTC
-	TRBV28	-	TRBJ1-2	CACSRGGLNYGYTF	TGTGCCTGCAGTCGTGGGGGGCTCAACTATGGCTACACCTTC
TRBD2	TRBV12-3/TRBV12-4	few	TRBJ2-7	CASPSGSSYEQYF	TGTGCCAGCCCCAGCGGGAGCTCCTACGAGCAGTACTTC
TRBD1	TRBV13	-	TRBJ1-4	CASSLRTGPHEKLFF	TGTGCCAGCAGCCTCCGGACAGGTCCGCATGAAAAACTGTTTTTT
-	TRBV19	-	TRBJ1-2	CASSFPGLRGYTF	TGTGCCAGTAGTTTTCCGGGCCTCCGAGGCTACACCTTC
TRBD1	TRBV9	few	TRBJ2-1	CASSARQGLPEQFF	TGTGCCAGCAGCGCGCGACAGGGGCTTCCCGAGCAGTTCTTC
TRBD1	TRBV7-9	-	TRBJ2-7	CASSSGQEATYEQYF	TGTGCCAGCAGCTCGGGACAGGAGGCGACCTACGAGCAGTACTTC
-	TRBV29-1	few	TRBJ2-5	CSVRDRHTQETQYF	TGCAGCGTTCGAGACAGACATACCCAAGAGACCCAGTACTTC
-	TRBV6-1	-	TRBJ2-3	CASSEARGLDTQYF	TGTGCCAGCAGTGAAGCGAGAGGGTTGGATACGCAGTATTTT
TRBD1	TRBV7-9	-	TRBJ1-5	CASSPETLTGRRGNQPQHF	TGTGCCAGCAGCCCAGAAACGCTGACAGGGCGGAGGGGCAATCAGCCCCAGCATTTT